These 26 T cell receptor beta chains came from one sample sequenced in a study of control samples from healthy donors and cancer patients. Clones were read by immunoSEQ multiplex PCR, and TCRdb kept only the in-frame ones, dropping some. This sample has under 150,000 clones, with about 95% found just once. The sample consisted of blood. The receptor set was obtained from a man aged 25-45 years in good health.

The V and J genes are TRBV13 and TRBJ1-6; tentative D call: TRBD1 (6 bases). CDR3 length: 16 amino acids. CDR1 is PRHDT, CDR2 FYEKMQ, per germline (reference sequence). Trimming took off 4 bases at V and 9 bases at J, with 19 bases between the two ends. CDR3 in amino acids: CASSSRGVSFSSPLHF. In DNA, the CDR3 is TGTGCCAGCAGCTCGAGGGGGGTCTCCTTCAGTTCACCCCTCCACTTT.

The chain has TRBV7-9 and TRBJ2-3; D perhaps matches TRBD2 (6 bases). V was pared by 0 bases and J by 6 bases, with 16 bases between. This CDR3 spans 16 amino acids. Germline-derived CDR1 and CDR2 are SEHNR and FQNEAQ (reference sequence). The CDR3 DNA sequence: TGTGCCAGCAGCTTAGCATTTCTTCTGGGGAGGGATACGCAGTATTTT. This encodes CASSLAFLLGRDTQYF.

V and J are TRBV27 and TRBJ2-7; a weak D match, TRBD1 (5 bases). Germline CDR1 is MNHEY and CDR2 is SMNVEV (reference sequence). This CDR3 is 13 amino acids long. Trimming took off 2 bases at V and 5 bases at J, with 10 bases between the two ends. The CDR3 nucleotides read TGTGCCAGCAGTTTACAGGGCACCGACGAGCAGTACTTC. Protein: CASSLQGTDEQYF.

The chain employs TRBV30 and TRBJ1-3; 9 bases fit TRBD1. J gave up 0 bases and V 3 bases, and 0 bases lay outside the gene matches. The length of the CDR3 is 14 residues. The germline gives CDR1 GTSNPN, CDR2 SVGIG (reference sequence). CDR3 loop: CAWRDRGSGNTIYF. In nucleotides, the CDR3 is TGTGCCTGGAGGGACAGGGGCTCTGGAAACACCATATATTTT.

This clone was found once. The chain carries TRBV7-9 and TRBJ1-6; no reliable D call. Trimming took off 1 base at V and 7 bases at J, with 8 bases between the two ends. The CDR3 is 14 residues long. Germline values: CDR1 SEHNR, CDR2 FQNEAQ (reference sequence). DNA for the CDR3: TGTGCCAGCAGCTTAGAGGGAAGGAATTCACCCCTCCACTTT. Its translation is CASSLEGRNSPLHF.

The V and J genes are TRBV9 and TRBJ2-3; possibly TRBD1 for D (5 bases). Trimming took off 3 bases at V and 2 bases at J, with 16 bases between the two ends. The CDR3 spans 16 residues. From germline, CDR1 is SGDLS and CDR2 YYNGEE. DNA for the CDR3: TGTGCCAGCAGCGCCGTGTGGGGTGGGGCCACAGATACGCAGTATTTT. Amino acids: CASSAVWGGATDTQYF.

The chain has TRBV30 and TRBJ1-5; weak D call: TRBD1 (6 bases). Per germline, CDR1 GTSNPN and CDR2 SVGIG (reference sequence). The CDR3 is made up of 16 amino acids. V was clipped by 1 base and J by 11 bases, with 24 bases between them. The CDR3 is CAWSGGHSTGQATQHF. As DNA, the CDR3 is TGTGCCTGGAGTGGGGGCCACTCGACAGGTCAAGCAACCCAGCATTTT.

The chain carries TRBV10-3 and TRBJ2-7, with D tentatively TRBD1 or TRBD2 (6 bases each). The germline V gene encodes CDR1 ENHRY and CDR2 SYGVKD. This CDR3 region has 15 residues. With 4 bases removed from V and 3 bases from J, the gap between germline ends came to 16 bases. The CDR3 coding sequence is TGTGCCATCAGTGGCGGGACACCAACAATCTACGAGCAGTACTTC. The encoded protein is CAISGGTPTIYEQYF.

The rearrangement joins TRBV27 to TRBJ2-7; D is ambiguous. Germline CDR1 is MNHEY and CDR2 is SMNVEV (reference sequence). Trimming shortened V by 2 bases and J by 0 bases, and 14 bases separated the two germline ends. This CDR3 region has 16 residues. The CDR3 sequence: CASSLTRGQDSYEQYF. The DNA for the CDR3 is TGTGCCAGCAGTTTAACCCGTGGGCAGGACTCCTACGAGCAGTACTTC.

The rearrangement joins TRBV4-2 to TRBJ1-3; D is unresolved. CDR3 length equals 15 residues. Germline assignment: CDR1 LGHNA and CDR2 YNFKEQ. V gave up 1 base and J gave up 0 bases, with 7 bases separating them. In DNA form, the CDR3 reads TGTGCCAGCAGCCAAGGGACTGTCTCTGGAAACACCATATATTTT. This gives the protein CASSQGTVSGNTIYF.

This chain joins TRBV19 and TRBJ1-1; D not resolved. The CDR3 is 16 amino acids. With 0 bases removed from V and 0 bases from J, the gap between germline ends came to 11 bases. Germline CDR1 reads LNHDA; CDR2 reads SQIVND (reference sequence). Here the CDR3 reads CASSIDPTSMNTEAFF. The CDR3 DNA reads TGTGCCAGTAGTATAGACCCGACAAGCATGAACACTGAAGCTTTCTTT.

This chain connects TRBV7-9 to TRBJ1-1; TRBD1 might be the D (6 bases). The V end was cut by 5 bases, the J end by 6 bases, with 19 bases between. The V gene's germline CDR1 is SEHNR and CDR2 FQNEAQ (reference sequence). The CDR3 totals 15 residues. The CDR3 spells CASSLRQVLVAEAFF. As DNA, the CDR3 is TGTGCCAGCAGCCTTAGACAGGTGCTTGTCGCTGAAGCTTTCTTT. The full variable domain, with the rest looked up from reference TRBV7-9 and TRBJ1-1, is DTGVSQNPRHKITKRGQNVTFRCDPISEHNRLYWYRQTLGQGPEFLTYFQNEAQLEKSRLLSDRFSAERPKGSFSTLEIQRTEQGDSAMYLCASSLRQVLVAEAFFGQGTRLTVV.

CDR3 protein: CASRKGPGTGVSPLHF. The CDR3 DNA is TGTGCCAGCAGAAAGGGGCCCGGGACAGGGGTCTCACCCCTCCACTTT. The chain links TRBV2 to TRBJ1-6, with 10 positions matching TRBD1. Germline CDR1 is SNHLY and CDR2 is FYNNEI. The CDR3 runs to 16 residues. Trimming removed 6 bases from V and 10 bases from J; junction bases left unmatched: 12. The full variable domain, rest sourced from reference TRBV2 and TRBJ1-6, is EPEVTQTPSHQVTQMGQEVILRCVPISNHLYFYWYRQILGQKVEFLVSFYNNEISEKSEIFDDQFSVERPDGSNFTLKIRSTKLEDSAMYFCASRKGPGTGVSPLHFGNGTRLTVT.

The chain has TRBV2 and TRBJ2-2; TRBD1 might be the D (5 bases). Trimming left V 7 bases short and J 6 bases short, with 12 bases between. Germline CDR1 is SNHLY and CDR2 is FYNNEI. This CDR3 has 13 amino acids. The CDR3 region is CASTTTVPGELFF. The CDR3 nucleotides read TGTGCCAGCACCACGACAGTTCCCGGGGAGCTGTTTTTT.

This clone was detected a few times. The V gene is TRBV6-1, the J gene TRBJ2-5, with TRBD1 matching over 8 bases. The J segment lost 5 bases and the V segment lost 4 bases, leaving 15 bases of the junction unmatched. Germline V gene lookup returns CDR1 MNHNS and CDR2 SASEGT. CDR3 length equals 17 residues. CDR3 DNA: TGTGCCAGCAGTGCCCCGGCAGGGGGCAGATTGGGGGAGACCCAGTACTTC. Protein product: CASSAPAGGRLGETQYF.

The rearrangement joins TRBV6-5 to TRBJ1-6; D call uncertain. CDR1 and CDR2 (germline): MNHEY, SVGAGI. Trimming stripped 8 bases from V and 4 bases from J, with 6 bases between. This CDR3 has 12 amino acids. The CDR3 nucleotides read TGTGCCAGCGGGCCGTATAATTCACCCCTCCACTTT. The encoded protein is CASGPYNSPLHF.

The genes are TRBV7-9 and TRBJ1-2; D perhaps matches TRBD1 (6 bases). The V end lost 3 bases, the J end lost 5 bases, and 13 bases lay between the germline ends. The CDR3 totals 14 residues. CDR1 SEHNR and CDR2 FQNEAQ come from the germline V gene (reference sequence). The CDR3 DNA reads as TGTGCCAGCAGCTTGGAACAGGGAGGTTATGGCTACACCTTC. This gives the protein CASSLEQGGYGYTF. Filled out from reference TRBV7-9 and TRBJ1-2, the complete variable domain reads DTGVSQNPRHKITKRGQNVTFRCDPISEHNRLYWYRQTLGQGPEFLTYFQNEAQLEKSRLLSDRFSAERPKGSFSTLEIQRTEQGDSAMYLCASSLEQGGYGYTFGSGTRLTVV.

This clone occurred once. The chain carries TRBV7-9 and TRBJ2-5; 13 bases line up with TRBD2. V was clipped by 5 bases and J by 2 bases; unmatched bases: 11. The CDR3 loop spans 18 amino acids. In germline, CDR1 is SEHNR, CDR2 FQNEAQ (reference sequence). The CDR3 DNA reads TGTGCCAGCAGCCTTGGGACTAGCGGGGCATTCGGACAAGAGACCCAGTACTTC. It specifies CASSLGTSGAFGQETQYF.

The CDR3 spells CASSYRTSGGAHEQYF. The CDR3 DNA reads TGTGCCAGCAGTTACCGAACTAGCGGGGGGGCCCACGAGCAGTACTTC. The chain joins TRBV6-2 or TRBV6-3 to TRBJ2-7; TRBD2 agrees at 13 bases. Germline V CDR1 and CDR2: MNHEY, SVGEGT. V was clipped by 2 bases and J by 5 bases; unmatched bases: 6. The CDR3 is 16 amino acids.

This clone has a single count. The chain combines TRBV5-1 with TRBJ2-7; D unclear. Trimming shortened V by 1 base and J by 7 bases, and 9 bases separated the two germline ends. The CDR3 extends over 12 amino acids. Germline CDR1 is SGHRS and CDR2 is YFSETQ. DNA of the CDR3: TGCGCCAGCAGCTTGACCTTTGAGGAGCAGTACTTC. Encoded protein: CASSLTFEEQYF. The entire variable domain, with the rest obtained from reference TRBV5-1 and TRBJ2-7, is as follows: KAGVTQTPRYLIKTRGQQVTLSCSPISGHRSVSWYQQTPGQGLQFLFEYFSETQRNKGNFPGRFSGRQFSNSRSEMNVSTLELGDSALYLCASSLTFEEQYFGPGTRLTVT.

This chain uses TRBV30 with TRBJ1-6; no definite D call. V dropped 0 bases and J dropped 7 bases, with 10 bases sitting between them. The CDR3 has 14 residues. From germline, CDR1 is GTSNPN and CDR2 SVGIG (reference sequence). The DNA of the CDR3 is TGTGCCTGGAGTGTTGCGGGGTTCAATTCACCCCTCCACTTT. Amino acids: CAWSVAGFNSPLHF.

V usage is TRBV19 and J usage is TRBJ2-1; tentative D call: TRBD1 (6 bases). From germline, CDR1 is LNHDA and CDR2 SQIVND (reference sequence). V gave up 6 bases and J gave up 0 bases, with 9 bases separating them. There are 14 residues in the CDR3. This CDR3 reads CASSRQVSYNEQFF. In nucleotides, the CDR3 is TGTGCCAGTAGCCGACAGGTCTCCTACAATGAGCAGTTCTTC.

Comment on this clone: The same CDR3 can be traced to other DNA sequences in this sample. The rearrangement joins TRBV7-9 to TRBJ2-2; D is perhaps TRBD1 or TRBD2 (5 bases each). The CDR3 is 15 residues long. Trimming took off 1 base at V and 0 bases at J, with 6 bases between the two ends. CDR1 SEHNR and CDR2 FQNEAQ come from the germline V gene (reference sequence). Here the CDR3 reads CASSLGGANTGELFF. The CDR3 DNA is TGTGCCAGCAGCTTAGGAGGGGCGAACACCGGGGAGCTGTTTTTT.

This clone was detected a few times. The chain employs TRBV6-2 or TRBV6-3 and TRBJ1-1; D remains unclear. CDR1 and CDR2 from the germline V gene are MNHEY and SVGEGT. The CDR3 covers 12 residues. V lost 6 bases and J lost 4, with 9 bases in between. CDR3 sequence: CASSPYGTEAFF. DNA for the CDR3: TGTGCCAGCAGCCCCTATGGCACTGAAGCTTTCTTT.

V gene TRBV4-3 combines with J gene TRBJ1-2; TRBD1 might be the D (6 bases). The CDR3 extends over 15 amino acids. Trimming took off 1 base at V and 2 bases at J, with 11 bases between the two ends. The germline V gene has CDR1 LGHNA and CDR2 YSLEER. The CDR3 DNA sequence: TGCGCCAGCAGCCAAGTACGGGACAAGAACTATGGCTACACCTTC. Protein: CASSQVRDKNYGYTF.

DNA of the CDR3: TGCGCCAGCAGCCAAGCCACAGGGATGGAGACCCAGTACTTC. It is translated as CASSQATGMETQYF. The chain joins TRBV4-1 to TRBJ2-5; the D gene is possibly TRBD1 (6 bases). V gave up 1 base and J gave up 5 bases, with 11 bases separating them. The CDR3 is made up of 14 amino acids. Germline-derived CDR1 and CDR2 are MGHRA and YSYEKL.